What follows are 5 T cell receptor beta chains derived from one specimen sequenced in a study of T cells in Graves' hyperthyroidism and ophthalmopathy. Amplification of TCR beta CDR3 regions used RNA as the template. RT-PCR in the first round (using the HTBI primer set) targeted the TCR CDR3. TCRdb passed the multiplex PCR reads through MiXCR, listing each CDR3 protein once. The sample yields a few hundred thousand distinct CDR3 sequences, about 15% seen once. The sample comprised blood. The origin of the receptors is a woman aged 25 to 39 with Graves' hyperthyroidism.

This clonotype was seen at least ten times. This chain connects TRBV27 to TRBJ1-2; D is unresolved. Trimming shortened V by 3 bases and J by 2 bases, and 19 bases separated the two germline ends. Germline CDR1 is MNHEY and CDR2 is SMNVEV (reference sequence). The length of the CDR3 is 17 residues. The CDR3 sequence is CASSFVFRRIGNYGYTF. CDR3 DNA sequence: TGTGCCAGCAGTTTCGTTTTTAGGAGGATCGGGAACTATGGCTACACCTTC.

This clonotype was picked up many times. This chain uses TRBV7-2 with TRBJ2-1, with 8 bases lining up with TRBD1. Germline CDR1 and CDR2: SGHTA and FQGNSA. Losses at the gene ends were 4 bases for V and 0 bases for J; bases not matched to a gene: 5. This CDR3 contains 16 residues. In nucleotides, the CDR3 is TGTGCCAGCAGCTCCCGGACAGGGTACTCCTACAATGAGCAGTTCTTC. This translates into CASSSRTGYSYNEQFF.

This clonotype was detected many times. This chain links TRBV6-5 with TRBJ1-1; no firm D call. Trimming took 0 bases from V and 0 from J, leaving 8 bases between them. Germline V CDR1 and CDR2: MNHEY, SVGAGI. The CDR3 extends over 15 amino acids. CDR3 coding DNA: TGTGCCAGCAGTTACTCAGTCAGAGTGAACACTGAAGCTTTCTTT. Translated, it gives CASSYSVRVNTEAFF.

This clonotype showed up many times. V usage is TRBV27 and J usage is TRBJ2-2, with a tentative D call TRBD2 (5 bases). The CDR3 sequence is 14 residues long. CDR1 is MNHEY and CDR2 is SMNVEV in the germline V gene (reference sequence). The germline V and J ends were trimmed by 6 bases and 0 bases, with 8 bases remaining between them. CDR3 sequence: CASSLLANTGELFF. CDR3 DNA sequence: TGTGCCAGCAGCTTACTAGCGAACACCGGGGAGCTGTTTTTT.

At least ten counts were recorded for this clonotype. The genes are TRBV7-9 and TRBJ1-5; TRBD1 agrees at 10 bases. Germline trimming cut 8 bases from V and 5 bases from J; bases unmatched to any gene: 9. Germline CDR1 SEHNR, CDR2 FQNEAQ (reference sequence). The CDR3 contains 15 residues. Here the CDR3 DNA reads TGTGCCAGCGCAACCGGGACAGGGGCGGATCAGCCCCAGCATTTT. Protein sequence: CASATGTGADQPQHF.